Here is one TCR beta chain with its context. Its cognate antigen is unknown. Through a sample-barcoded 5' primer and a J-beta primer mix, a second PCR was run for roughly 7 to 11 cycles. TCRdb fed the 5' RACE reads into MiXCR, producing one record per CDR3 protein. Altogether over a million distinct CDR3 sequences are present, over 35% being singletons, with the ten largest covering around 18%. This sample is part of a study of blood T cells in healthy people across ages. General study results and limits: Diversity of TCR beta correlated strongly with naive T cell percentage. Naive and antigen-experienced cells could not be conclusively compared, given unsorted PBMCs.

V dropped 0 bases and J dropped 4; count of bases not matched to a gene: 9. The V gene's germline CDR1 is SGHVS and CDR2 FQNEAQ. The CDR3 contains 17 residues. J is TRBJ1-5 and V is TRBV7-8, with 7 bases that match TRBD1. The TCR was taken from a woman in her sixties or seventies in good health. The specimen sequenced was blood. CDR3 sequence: CASSLAPTGNINQPQHF. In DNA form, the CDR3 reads TGTGCCAGCAGCTTAGCCCCGACAGGGAATATTAATCAGCCCCAGCATTTT.